The present TCR beta chain was sequenced within a study of OX40 agonist ivuxolimab in advanced cancers. Study overall: Patients in the trial were receiving intravenous ivuxolimab every 2 weeks, at doses of 0.01 to 10 mg/kg. Therapy given before enrollment (anti-PD-1, anti-PD-L1 or anti-CTLA-4) was allowed, and roughly 42% had some.

The table came from immunoSEQ multiplex PCR; TCRdb's copy has only in-frame clones and leaves some out. The table records approximately 91,000 clones, 65% to 90% of them present only once. Per germline, CDR1 MDHEN and CDR2 SYDVKM. V was trimmed by 3 bases and J by 5 bases, leaving 7 bases between them. The CDR3 has 13 amino acids. The J gene is TRBJ2-2, the V gene TRBV28, with D possibly being TRBD2 (5 bases). This sample comprised CD4+ or CD8+ T cells sorted from blood, obtained in a trial of the OX40 agonist ivuxolimab. The receptor was isolated from an adult with an advanced solid tumor such as melanoma, head and neck, liver or kidney cancer. Here the CDR3 DNA reads TGTGCCAGCAGTTTGAGCGGAACCGGGGAGCTGTTTTTT. It encodes CASSLSGTGELFF.